This TCR beta chain was obtained from a study of blood T cell repertoires in COVID-19. Study summary: Specimens from acute and convalescent COVID-19 originated in the United States, Italy and Spain.

The CDR3 totals 14 residues. Germline V gene lookup returns CDR1 MDHEN and CDR2 SYDVKM. Trimming took 3 bases from V and 2 from J; bases not matched to a gene: 4. Authors' analysis steps: Reference gene primer amplification gave estimated nucleated cell counts. Method: immunoSEQ multiplex PCR; TCRdb's copy keeps in-frame clones and lacks some. That table is the source of V, J and clone size, and D and trimming were worked out from the DNA. This repertoire shows about 320,000 clones, roughly 82% found once; its top ten account for 1.5% to 2%. This clone was seen a few times. Sequencing was performed on peripheral blood. The chain employs TRBV28 and TRBJ2-7; 7 bases align to TRBD1. The sequence was collected from a woman in her forties or fifties with acute or convalescent COVID-19. CDR3 sequence (DNA): TGTGCCAGCAGTTTCCTCGGACAGGCCTACGAGCAGTACTTC. Protein product: CASSFLGQAYEQYF. Combining the CDR3 with reference TRBV28 and TRBJ2-7 gives the whole variable domain DVKVTQSSRYLVKRTGEKVFLECVQDMDHENMFWYRQDPGLGLRLIYFSYDVKMKEKGDIPEGYSVSREKKERFSLILESASTNQTSMYLCASSFLGQAYEQYFGPGTRLTVT.